The source of this TCR beta chain is a study of blood T cell repertoires in COVID-19. At the level of the study: Whether acute or convalescent, the COVID-19 samples came from the United States, Italy and Spain.

As originally analysed: Reference gene primer amplification in the assay estimated nucleated cell counts. Method: immunoSEQ multiplex PCR; TCRdb's copy keeps in-frame clones and lacks some. V, J and clone size reflect that table, while D and trimming were determined from the DNA. The sample lists about 180,000 clones; around 80% were seen once. The V end was cut by 3 bases, the J end by 11 bases, with 10 bases between. The CDR3 has 12 amino acids. Germline CDR1 SGHDN, CDR2 FVKESK. Sequences were obtained from peripheral blood. The chain carries TRBV14 and TRBJ1-4; D is ambiguous. The TCR originated in a woman aged 40 to 50 with COVID-19, enrolled during active disease. CDR3: CASSQNAGKLFF. The DNA for the CDR3 is TGTGCCAGCAGCCAGAACGCCGGGAAACTGTTTTTT.